What follows describes a single TCR beta chain. This entry comes from a study of T cells in Graves' hyperthyroidism and ophthalmopathy. The CDR3 spans 16 residues. The V end lost 3 bases, the J end lost 0 bases, and 9 bases lay between the germline ends. The germline CDR1 and CDR2 sequences are ENHRY and SYGVKD. Using RNA transcripts as the source, TCR beta CDR3 regions were amplified. First-round RT-PCR with HTBI primers amplified the TCR CDR3 region. From the multiplex PCR reads, TCRdb called clonotypes with MiXCR, one entry per CDR3 protein. The data contain approximately 400,000 distinct CDR3 sequences, approximately 17% of them singletons. Diagnosis relied on clinical symptoms, serum thyroxine and TRAb, thyroid ultrasound and orbital computed tomography. PBMCs were derived from 10 ml fresh peripheral blood.

This chain uses TRBV10-3 with TRBJ2-6; D is unresolved. The receptor was derived from a man younger than 35 with Graves' ophthalmopathy. The sequenced sample consisted of blood. CDR3 DNA: TGTGCCATCAGTGAAAACTTAAACTCTGGGGCCAACGTCCTGACTTTC. This codes for CAISENLNSGANVLTF.